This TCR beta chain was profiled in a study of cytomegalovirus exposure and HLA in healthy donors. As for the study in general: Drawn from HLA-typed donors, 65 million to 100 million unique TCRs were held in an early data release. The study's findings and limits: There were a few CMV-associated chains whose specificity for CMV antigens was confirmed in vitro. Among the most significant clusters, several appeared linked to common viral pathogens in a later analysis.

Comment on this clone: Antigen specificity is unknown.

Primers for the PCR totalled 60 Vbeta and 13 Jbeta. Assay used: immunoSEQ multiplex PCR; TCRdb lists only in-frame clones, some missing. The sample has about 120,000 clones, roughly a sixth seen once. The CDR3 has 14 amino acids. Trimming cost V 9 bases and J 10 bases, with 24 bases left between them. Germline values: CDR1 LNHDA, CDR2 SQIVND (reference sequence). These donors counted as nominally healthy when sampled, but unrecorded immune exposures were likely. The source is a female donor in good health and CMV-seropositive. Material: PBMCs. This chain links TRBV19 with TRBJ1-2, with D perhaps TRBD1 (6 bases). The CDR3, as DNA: TGTGCCAGCACAAACAGGGCACCCAACGCCTTCTACACCTTC. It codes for CASTNRAPNAFYTF.